This T cell receptor beta chain appears in the sequencing data of a study of identical twins (dated by TCRdb to 2015 to 2016). Concerning the study at large: The study deep-sequenced TCR alpha and beta repertoires from monozygotic twins, unrelated adults of various ages and cord blood to test whether fetal clonotypes persist. Replicate twin experiments were performed at different times using different library preparation protocols to rule out contamination. General conclusions and limits of the study: Excess twin sharing in beta out-of-frame sequences was weaker because fewer shared sequences lowered the signal-to-noise ratio. Invariant T cells such as MAIT and iNKT could partly confound zero-insertion analyses, although diverse VJ usage argued against such confounding for most clonotypes. Abundant cord blood beta clonotypes had fewer insertions, young adult naive repertoires showed a similar but weaker trend, and memory repertoires showed no such trend. Compared with coincidental sharing between unrelated individuals, out-of-frame TCR alpha sequences shared between twins showed an excess of sequences with low generation probability. In monozygotic twins, out-of-frame TCR alpha sharing was systematically underestimated by recombination models, although the models agreed with sharing between unrelated individuals. Because the same donors could not be followed over many years, conclusions were based on cross-sectional statistical analysis.

The germline V end is reduced by 0 bases and the J end by 1 base; junction bases left unmatched: 8. The CDR3 contains 17 residues, cysteine and phenylalanine counted. Just CDR3 DNA is preserved here, 51 bases in frame from base 1. Reading the germline V gene (reference sequence) gives CDR1 DFQATT and CDR2 SNEGSKA. With respect to this clonotype: What this receptor recognizes is not known. It has no much larger one-base neighbor in the sample; base qualities were not kept.

The method behind the library was 5' RACE. These reads were obtained on an Illumina HiSeq 2000. Template switching added a universal primer binding site, and the final cDNA carried a unique molecular identifier that allowed TCR cDNA molecules to be counted accurately. Specific primers in the conserved constant-segment region were used to synthesize first-strand cDNA for TCR alpha and beta chains. To control for contamination, each cDNA library was double barcoded with a SMART-Mk sample barcode plus Illumina barcodes. Two successive PCR steps introduced TruSeq adapter sequences along with Illumina sample barcodes. The Illumina HiSeq platform was used with custom primers to sequence TCR alpha and beta cDNA libraries. The paper's processing steps were these. Raw reads were processed with MiGEC to extract unique molecular identifiers, and MiXCR was used to determine CDR3 positions. Recombination models were inferred per individual with the repgenHMM and IGoR tools using an EM algorithm. Shared clonotype analysis was performed with the tcR package in R, normalizing sharing by the product of cloneset sizes. To study raw recombination without the effects of thymic and clonal selection, out-of-frame nonproductive sequences were analyzed. TCRdb trimmed public reads at Q25 via fastp, called clones via MiXCR and kept in-frame beta chains. Each CDR3 protein gets just one entry, which takes the most common genes and DNA from the rows behind it. None of the V and J calls come from the authors' own analysis; TCRdb made them. For this sample the table gives 690,000 or so distinct CDR3 sequences, of which approximately 6% were detected only once. The ten largest make up around 2% of the sample.

All donors were healthy Caucasians. The researchers also sequenced three unrelated adults who were not twins: a male aged 18 to 29, a male aged 50 to 59, and a female aged 50 to 59. Miltenyi CD45RO+ enrichment and human naive T-cell isolation kits were used to isolate memory (CD45RO+) and naive T cells from PBMC. Here the chain combines TRBV20-1 and TRBJ2-5; TRBD2 matches 10 bases in the middle. The TCR sequence derives from a man between 18 and 29 years old in good health. Material for sequencing was naive T cells sorted from blood. The cell subset or site label on this specimen signifies: cells isolated with a human naive T-cell isolation kit. The CDR3 corresponds to CSARDYRTSGAQETQYF. The DNA is TGCAGTGCTAGAGATTATAGGACTAGCGGAGCCCAAGAGACCCAGTACTTC.